This T cell receptor beta chain was recovered during a study of T cell responses to AZD1222 COVID-19 vaccine. General study results and limits: A reported finding is that nearly half of spike-specific TCRs target unmutated variant regions. Sampled repertoires all dated from after the peak T cell response.

Trimming left V 5 bases short and J 7 bases short, with 10 bases between. Per the germline V gene, CDR1 is SGHAT and CDR2 is FQDESV (reference sequence). The CDR3 consists of 12 residues. The table came from immunoSEQ multiplex PCR; TCRdb's copy has only in-frame clones and leaves some out. The table records some 160,000 clones, 75% to 95% of them present only once. As regards this clone: Its antigen is currently unknown.

V and J are TRBV11-1 and TRBJ2-3, with TRBD1 as a possible D gene (5 bases). The sequences come from peripheral blood, collected on day 0 of AZD1222 vaccination. This clonotype originated in an adult in good health. DNA for the CDR3: TGTGCCAGCAGCACCCGACAGTATACGCAGTATTTT. Its translation is CASSTRQYTQYF.